One and the same sample provided the 28 T cell receptor beta chains below, sequenced in a study of human thymus T cells. Thymus was obtained from resections taken during corrective heart surgery. TCRdb's table, derived via immunoSEQ multiplex PCR, lists solely in-frame clones and lacks some. The table lists tens of thousands of clones, 95% to 98% of them singletons. Source material: thymus tissue. The receptors come from a boy in the first two years of life with a congenital heart defect but otherwise immunologically healthy.

The chain recombines TRBV4-2 with TRBJ2-5; TRBD2 matches at 14 bases. The CDR3 runs 19 residues. Looked up from germline, CDR1 is LGHNA and CDR2 is YNFKEQ. V shed 3 bases and J 5 bases; nucleotides not matched to a gene: 14. CDR3 loop: CASSQTWTSGGPPGETQYF. CDR3 DNA: TGTGCCAGCAGCCAGACCTGGACTAGCGGGGGGCCCCCTGGGGAGACCCAGTACTTC.

The CDR3 loop reads CASGWQDTGGAGNTIYF. In DNA, the CDR3 is TGTGCTAGTGGTTGGCAAGATACAGGGGGCGCCGGAAACACCATATATTTT. The rearrangement joins TRBV12-5 to TRBJ1-3; the match to TRBD1 covers 9 bases. Germline CDR1 is LGHNT and CDR2 is FRNRAP. The V segment lost 4 bases and the J segment 4 bases; nucleotides outside the gene matches: 11. The CDR3 sequence is 17 residues long.

The V gene is TRBV4-3, the J gene TRBJ1-4; D possibly corresponds to TRBD1 (5 bases). Germline assignment: CDR1 LGHNA and CDR2 YSLEER. The CDR3 is made up of 16 amino acids. V was clipped by 0 bases and J by 3 bases, with 11 bases between them. CDR3 residues: CASSQDHGGPNEKLFF. The CDR3 coding sequence is TGCGCCAGCAGCCAAGATCATGGGGGTCCTAATGAAAAACTGTTTTTT.

J is TRBJ2-1 and V is TRBV7-9; 14 positions match TRBD2. CDR3 length: 16 residues. The J segment lost 10 bases and the V segment lost 5 bases, leaving 10 bases of the junction unmatched. Germline V lookup: CDR1 SEHNR, CDR2 FQNEAQ (reference sequence). CDR3: CASSPGTSGGQGEQFF. The CDR3 DNA sequence: TGTGCCAGCAGCCCCGGGACTAGCGGGGGCCAGGGGGAGCAGTTCTTC.

The chain recombines TRBV7-9 with TRBJ1-2, with D perhaps TRBD1 (6 bases). This CDR3 has 15 amino acids. Deletions cut 3 bases from V and 4 bases from J, with 15 bases between. The germline CDR1 and CDR2 sequences are SEHNR and FQNEAQ (reference sequence). CDR3 sequence reads: CASSFPGQGIYGYTF. DNA for the CDR3: TGTGCCAGCAGCTTTCCAGGCCAGGGGATCTATGGCTACACCTTC.

This clone has just one count. CDR3 bases: TGTGCCAGCAGCGTAGTCCCCCTCACAGGAACTGGGGCCAACGTCCTGACTTTC. The encoded protein is CASSVVPLTGTGANVLTF. The V gene is TRBV9, the J gene TRBJ2-6; a possible D gene is TRBD1 (5 bases). Germline CDR1 and CDR2: SGDLS and YYNGEE. The CDR3 covers 18 residues. Trimming pared 0 bases from V and 2 bases from J, leaving 15 bases between. Full variable domain (outside the CDR3, taken from reference TRBV9 and TRBJ2-6): DSGVTQTPKHLITATGQRVTLRCSPRSGDLSVYWYQQSLDQGLQFLIQYYNGEERAKGNILERFSAQQFPDLHSELNLSSLELGDSALYFCASSVVPLTGTGANVLTFGAGSRLTVL.

The chain carries TRBV7-3 and TRBJ2-3; TRBD1 aligns across 9 bases. CDR3 length equals 17 residues. The V segment lost 5 bases and the J segment 1 base; nucleotides outside the gene matches: 10. Germline CDR1 and CDR2: SGHTA and FQGTGA. CDR3 coding DNA: TGTGCCAGCAGCCTACATCCCCGGGACAGGGGCACAGATACGCAGTATTTT. This translates into CASSLHPRDRGTDTQYF.

This CDR3 is CASSQDIKASGAQDTQYF. Here the CDR3 DNA reads TGCGCCAGCAGCCAAGATATCAAGGCGTCAGGAGCCCAAGATACGCAGTATTTT. The chain joins TRBV4-3 to TRBJ2-3; D unresolved. The germline V and J ends were trimmed by 0 bases and 5 bases, with 21 bases remaining between them. CDR1 is LGHNA and CDR2 is YSLEER in the germline V gene. There are 18 residues in the CDR3.

This chain joins TRBV10-3 and TRBJ1-3; tentative D call: TRBD1 (5 bases). Germline V gene lookup returns CDR1 ENHRY and CDR2 SYGVKD. The V end was cut by 9 bases, the J end by 3 bases, with 15 bases between. The CDR3 length is 14 residues. The CDR3 here is CAITGGSLGNTIYF. The DNA of the CDR3 is TGTGCCATTACGGGGGGGTCCCTTGGAAACACCATATATTTT.

This chain connects TRBV14 to TRBJ1-1; tentative D call: TRBD1 (6 bases). V shed 4 bases and J shed 1 base, with 10 bases lying between them. CDR1 and CDR2 (germline): SGHDN, FVKESK. The CDR3 length is 14 residues. CDR3 amino acids: CASSPTGGNTEAFF. The CDR3 nucleotides read TGTGCCAGCAGCCCGACAGGCGGGAACACTGAAGCTTTCTTT.

The J gene is TRBJ2-7, the V gene TRBV5-1; 7 bases line up with TRBD2. The CDR3 has 17 amino acids. Germline V gene sequence: CDR1 SGHRS, CDR2 YFSETQ. Trimming at V came to 4 bases and at J to 2 bases, leaving 15 bases not matched to a gene. The CDR3 spells CASSLGRGSHQTYEQYF. CDR3 nucleotide sequence: TGCGCCAGCAGCCTGGGGAGGGGCAGCCATCAAACCTACGAGCAGTACTTC.

The chain couples TRBV27 to TRBJ1-5; D might be TRBD1 (5 bases). Germline CDR1 and CDR2: MNHEY and SMNVEV (reference sequence). The V gene lost 6 bases and the J gene lost 6 bases, with 18 bases spanning the gap. The length of the CDR3 is 15 residues. CDR3 coding DNA: TGTGCCAGCAGCGTGGACGGTTGGGGCGGTCAGCCCCAGCATTTT. Protein: CASSVDGWGGQPQHF.

This sequence joins TRBV5-1 and TRBJ2-1; D call uncertain. V was clipped by 0 bases and J by 10 bases, with 8 bases between them. Germline assignment: CDR1 SGHRS and CDR2 YFSETQ. CDR3 length: 12 amino acids. The CDR3 reads CASSLASSEQFF. CDR3 coding DNA: TGCGCCAGCAGCTTGGCCAGTAGCGAGCAGTTCTTC.

V is TRBV5-1 and J is TRBJ2-7; TRBD2 agrees at 9 bases. The CDR3 totals 14 residues. The junction had 6 bases not matched to a gene; V was cut back by 3 bases and J by 5 bases. Per the germline V gene, CDR1 is SGHRS and CDR2 is YFSETQ. CDR3 sequence: CASSSRTSDHEQYF. CDR3 bases: TGCGCCAGCAGCTCTCGGACTAGCGACCACGAGCAGTACTTC.

The rearrangement links TRBV11-3 to TRBJ2-5; D perhaps matches TRBD2 (6 bases). Trimming stripped 5 bases from V and 5 bases from J, with 18 bases between. The germline gives CDR1 SGHNT, CDR2 YENEEA. CDR3 length: 15 amino acids. The CDR3 nucleotides read TGTGCCAGCAGCCCCACCAGGCGGGGAATGGAGACCCAGTACTTC. Its translation is CASSPTRRGMETQYF.

The V call is TRBV25-1, the J call TRBJ1-3; 7 bases match TRBD1. CDR3 length: 16 residues. With V trimmed by 3 bases and J by 0 bases, 5 bases remained unmatched. Germline CDR1 MGHDK, CDR2 SYGVNS. The CDR3, as DNA: TGTGCCAGCAGTGATCCGACAGGGCTCTCTGGAAACACCATATATTTT. Its translation is CASSDPTGLSGNTIYF.

V gene TRBV7-2 combines with J gene TRBJ2-5; no reliable D call. The CDR3 length is 14 residues. Germline values: CDR1 SGHTA, CDR2 FQGNSA. The germline V and J ends were trimmed by 0 bases and 2 bases, with 7 bases remaining between them. Here the CDR3 DNA reads TGTGCCAGCAGCTTAGCGCCGGTACAAGAGACCCAGTACTTC. Its translation is CASSLAPVQETQYF.

The chain recombines TRBV11-1 with TRBJ2-6; 8 bases align to TRBD1. This CDR3 is 17 amino acids long. J gave up 0 bases and V 3 bases, and 4 bases lay outside the gene matches. Germline V CDR1 and CDR2: SGHAT, FQDESV (reference sequence). CDR3 in DNA: TGTGCCAGCAGCTTCGGACAGGGAATCTCTGGGGCCAACGTCCTGACTTTC. The encoded protein is CASSFGQGISGANVLTF.

This chain links TRBV6-5 with TRBJ1-1; perhaps TRBD1 as D (6 bases). CDR1 MNHEY and CDR2 SVGAGI come from the germline V gene. V was shortened by 6 bases and J by 4 bases, with 18 bases between the two germline ends. The CDR3 runs 15 residues. The CDR3 nucleotides read TGTGCCAGCAGCCACAGGGCAGGGTCGGTCACTGAAGCTTTCTTT. Its protein is CASSHRAGSVTEAFF.

CDR3 bases: TGTGCCATCAGTGACCCCGTGGCGCCAGATACGCAGTATTTT. This encodes CAISDPVAPDTQYF. This chain joins TRBV10-3 and TRBJ2-3; D not resolved. V was trimmed by 3 bases and J by 4 bases, leaving 11 bases between them. This CDR3 region has 14 residues. Germline V gene data show CDR1 as ENHRY and CDR2 as SYGVKD.

The chain has TRBV20-1 and TRBJ2-3; D is undetermined. Trimming left V 6 bases short and J 3 bases short, with 4 bases between. The CDR3 runs 10 residues. Per germline, CDR1 DFQATT and CDR2 SNEGSKA (reference sequence). Here the CDR3 DNA reads TGCAGTGCCGCGACAGATACGCAGTATTTT. This gives the protein CSAATDTQYF.

The sample holds one count of this clone. J is TRBJ2-6 and V is TRBV6-4; 10 bases fit TRBD1. Germline V gene sequence: CDR1 MRHNA, CDR2 SNTAGT. The CDR3 has 20 residues. With V trimmed by 3 bases and J by 0 bases, 11 bases remained unmatched. CDR3 sequence reads: CASSERRDRGDLSGANVLTF. In nucleotides, the CDR3 is TGTGCCAGCAGTGAGAGACGGGACAGGGGCGACCTCTCTGGGGCCAACGTCCTGACTTTC.

This chain connects TRBV6-6 to TRBJ1-2, with 7 bases fitting TRBD1. The germline CDR1 and CDR2 sequences are MNHNY and SVGAGI (reference sequence). There are 15 residues in the CDR3. V was clipped by 0 bases and J by 6 bases; unmatched bases: 7. The CDR3 loop is CASSYSPRGRDGYTF. The CDR3 nucleotides read TGTGCCAGCAGTTACTCGCCGAGGGGGCGGGATGGCTACACCTTC.

The rearrangement joins TRBV5-1 to TRBJ2-5; D is ambiguous. CDR1 SGHRS and CDR2 YFSETQ come from the germline V gene. This CDR3 comprises 13 residues. The V end was cut by 3 bases, the J end by 3 bases, with 9 bases between. The CDR3 reads CASSSGEEETQYF. DNA of the CDR3: TGCGCCAGCAGCTCCGGTGAGGAAGAGACCCAGTACTTC.

The chain employs TRBV11-2 and TRBJ2-7, with 9 bases matching TRBD1. Germline CDR1 and CDR2: SGHAT and FQNNGV. J lost 6 bases, V lost 7 bases, and 10 bases had no gene match. The CDR3 spans 14 residues. The CDR3 DNA reads as TGTGCCAGCACCCTTAAGGGACAGGGCGGCGAGCAGTACTTC. Translated: CASTLKGQGGEQYF.

This chain connects TRBV7-8 to TRBJ2-5; D is perhaps TRBD2 (5 bases). Trimming shortened V by 0 bases and J by 5 bases, and 10 bases separated the two germline ends. CDR1 and CDR2 from the germline V gene are SGHVS and FQNEAQ. The CDR3 extends over 14 amino acids. CDR3 DNA sequence: TGTGCCAGCAGCTTAGCGGCCCGAGGGGAGACCCAGTACTTC. It specifies CASSLAARGETQYF.

The rearrangement links TRBV11-2 to TRBJ2-1, with 13 bases matching TRBD2. V was pared by 11 bases and J by 8 bases, with 6 bases of the junction left unmatched. Germline CDR1 SGHAT, CDR2 FQNNGV. This CDR3 is built from 13 residues. DNA of the CDR3: TGTGCCGTAACTAGCGGGGGGGCGCATGAGCAGTTCTTC. It encodes CAVTSGGAHEQFF.

V and J are TRBV7-2 and TRBJ2-5, with D uncertain. Trimming left V 3 bases short and J 5 bases short, with 13 bases between. CDR1 and CDR2 from the germline V gene are SGHTA and FQGNSA. CDR3 length equals 14 residues. The CDR3 DNA sequence: TGTGCCAGCAGCTTGCCGGCTATCCGGGAGACCCAGTACTTC. Amino acid sequence: CASSLPAIRETQYF.